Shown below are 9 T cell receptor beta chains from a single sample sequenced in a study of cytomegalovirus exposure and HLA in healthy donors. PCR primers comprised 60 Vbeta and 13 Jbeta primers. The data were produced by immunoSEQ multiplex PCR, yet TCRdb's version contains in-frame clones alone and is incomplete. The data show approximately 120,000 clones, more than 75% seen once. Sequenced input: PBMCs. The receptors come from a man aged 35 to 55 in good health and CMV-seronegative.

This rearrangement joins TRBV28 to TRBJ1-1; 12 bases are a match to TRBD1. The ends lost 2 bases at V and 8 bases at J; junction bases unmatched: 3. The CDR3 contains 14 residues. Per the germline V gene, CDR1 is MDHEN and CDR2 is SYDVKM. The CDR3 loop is CASSLAGQGAEAFF. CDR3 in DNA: TGTGCCAGCAGTTTAGCGGGACAGGGGGCCGAAGCTTTCTTT.

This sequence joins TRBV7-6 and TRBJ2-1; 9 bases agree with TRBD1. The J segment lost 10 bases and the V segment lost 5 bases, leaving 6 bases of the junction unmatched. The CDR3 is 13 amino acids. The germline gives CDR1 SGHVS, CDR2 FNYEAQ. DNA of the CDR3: TGTGCCAGCAGCCCGGACAGGGGAGGCGAGCAGTTCTTC. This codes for CASSPDRGGEQFF. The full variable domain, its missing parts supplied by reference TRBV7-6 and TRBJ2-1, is GAGVSQSPRYKVTKRGQDVALRCDPISGHVSLYWYRQALGQGPEFLTYFNYEAQQDKSGLPNDRFSAERPEGSISTLTIQRTEQRDSAMYRCASSPDRGGEQFFGPGTRLTVL.

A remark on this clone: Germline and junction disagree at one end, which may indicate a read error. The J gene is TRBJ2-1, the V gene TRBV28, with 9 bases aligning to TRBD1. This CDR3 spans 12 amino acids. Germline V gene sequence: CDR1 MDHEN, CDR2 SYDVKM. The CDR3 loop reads CASSLRDRVQLF. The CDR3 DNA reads TGTGCCAGCAGTTTACGGGACAGGGTGCAGCTCTTC.

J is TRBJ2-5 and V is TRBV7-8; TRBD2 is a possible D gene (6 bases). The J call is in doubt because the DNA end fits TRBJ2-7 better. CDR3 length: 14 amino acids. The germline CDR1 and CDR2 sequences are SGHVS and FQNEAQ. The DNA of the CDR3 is TGTGCCAGCAGCTTAAGTGGCGGGGATTACGAGCAGTACTTC. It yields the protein CASSLSGGDYEQYF.

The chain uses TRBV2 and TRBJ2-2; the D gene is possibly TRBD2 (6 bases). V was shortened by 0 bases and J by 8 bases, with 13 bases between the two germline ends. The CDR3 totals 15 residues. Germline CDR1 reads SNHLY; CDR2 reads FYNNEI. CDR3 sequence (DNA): TGTGCCAGCAGTGAAGCGGTCACTAGCCGTGGGGAGCTGTTTTTT. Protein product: CASSEAVTSRGELFF.

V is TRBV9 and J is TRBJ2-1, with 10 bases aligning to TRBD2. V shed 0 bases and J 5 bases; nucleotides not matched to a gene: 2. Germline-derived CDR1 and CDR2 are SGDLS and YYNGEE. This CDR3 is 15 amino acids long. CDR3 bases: TGTGCCAGCAGCGTAGTAGCGGGGGGCGACAATGAGCAGTTCTTC. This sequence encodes CASSVVAGGDNEQFF.

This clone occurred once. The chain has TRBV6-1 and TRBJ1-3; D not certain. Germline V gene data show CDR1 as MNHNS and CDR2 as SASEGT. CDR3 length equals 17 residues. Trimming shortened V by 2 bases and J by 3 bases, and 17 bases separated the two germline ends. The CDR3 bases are TGTGCCAGCAGTGAATTTGGGAGGTCAGGTCGTGGAAACACCATATATTTT. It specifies CASSEFGRSGRGNTIYF.

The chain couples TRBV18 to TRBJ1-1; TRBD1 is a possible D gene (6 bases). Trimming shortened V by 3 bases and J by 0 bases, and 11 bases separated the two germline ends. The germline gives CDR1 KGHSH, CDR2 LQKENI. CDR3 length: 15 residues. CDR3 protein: CASSPGTYMNTEAFF. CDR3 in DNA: TGTGCCAGCTCACCCGGGACATATATGAACACTGAAGCTTTCTTT.

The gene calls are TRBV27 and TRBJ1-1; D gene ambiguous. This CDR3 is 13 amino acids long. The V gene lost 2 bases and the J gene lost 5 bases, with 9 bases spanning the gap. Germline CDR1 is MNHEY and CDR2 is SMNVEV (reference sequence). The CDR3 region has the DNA TGTGCCAGCAGTTTAGGGAGTGGGACTGAAGCTTTCTTT. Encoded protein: CASSLGSGTEAFF.